One sample yielded the 15 T cell receptor beta chains listed below, sequenced in a study of OX40 agonist ivuxolimab in advanced cancers. This table comes from immunoSEQ multiplex PCR, and its TCRdb copy is limited to in-frame clones, with some not included. The sample holds tens of thousands of clones, less than 90% seen once. The sample was CD4+ or CD8+ T cells sorted from blood, taken in a trial of the OX40 agonist ivuxolimab. The receptors stem from an adult with an advanced solid tumor such as melanoma, head and neck, liver or kidney cancer.

V is TRBV5-6 and J is TRBJ1-6, with D possibly matching TRBD1 (6 bases). Germline CDR1 SGHDT, CDR2 YYEEEE. The V end was cut by 2 bases, the J end by 10 bases, with 16 bases between. The CDR3 runs 15 residues. The CDR3, as DNA: TGTGCCAGCAGCTTAGGGGGGGCTAGTCTCTCACCCCTCCACTTT. Amino acid sequence: CASSLGGASLSPLHF.

This rearrangement joins TRBV4-1 to TRBJ2-3, with D unresolved. The germline V gene has CDR1 MGHRA and CDR2 YSYEKL. The CDR3 is made up of 16 amino acids. Trimming removed 2 bases at V and 3 bases at J, with 15 bases between. The chain's CDR3 is CASSQSPLVGTDTQYF. CDR3 bases: TGCGCCAGCAGCCAATCTCCCCTAGTGGGGACAGATACGCAGTATTTT.

As DNA, the CDR3 is TGTGCCAGCTCACCCGGAAGCGGGAGAGGCTCCTACGAGCAGTACTTC. This sequence encodes CASSPGSGRGSYEQYF. The rearrangement uses TRBV18 and TRBJ2-7; 8 bases are a match to TRBD2. V shed 3 bases and J 0 bases; nucleotides not matched to a gene: 7. Germline-derived CDR1 and CDR2 are KGHSH and LQKENI. This CDR3 is 16 amino acids long.

This sequence joins TRBV6-5 and TRBJ1-1, with D hard to call. Between the trimmed V and J ends, which lost 5 bases and 1 base, there was a span of 14 bases. Germline CDR1 reads MNHEY; CDR2 reads SVGAGI. This CDR3 region has 15 residues. CDR3 amino acids: CASSHSPGENTEAFF. CDR3 nucleotide sequence: TGTGCCAGCAGTCACAGCCCCGGGGAGAACACTGAAGCTTTCTTT.

V is TRBV28 and J is TRBJ2-7; 7 bases are shared with TRBD2. CDR1 is MDHEN, CDR2 SYDVKM, per germline. Trimming cost V 5 bases and J 6 bases; bases outside gene matches: 10. This CDR3 is 14 amino acids long. The CDR3 region has the DNA TGTGCCAGCAGTACCAATGCGGGGGACTCCGAGCAGTACTTC. Residues: CASSTNAGDSEQYF.

The chain recombines TRBV28 with TRBJ1-5; TRBD1 matches 8 bases. CDR3 length: 15 amino acids. Trimming removed 3 bases from V and 6 bases from J; junction bases left unmatched: 7. Looked up from germline, CDR1 is MDHEN and CDR2 is SYDVKM. CDR3 amino acids: CASSLRQGASQPQHF. Written as DNA, the CDR3 is TGTGCCAGCAGTTTGAGGCAGGGGGCCAGTCAGCCCCAGCATTTT.

The chain uses TRBV19 and TRBJ2-7; the D gene could be TRBD1 or TRBD2 (5 bases each). CDR3 length equals 16 residues. With 4 bases removed from V and 0 bases from J, the gap between germline ends came to 16 bases. Germline CDR1 reads LNHDA; CDR2 reads SQIVND (reference sequence). CDR3 region: CASSRSGTYDSYEQYF. The CDR3, as DNA: TGTGCCAGTAGTAGATCCGGGACGTACGACTCCTACGAGCAGTACTTC.

The chain uses TRBV25-1 and TRBJ1-1; 7 nucleotides align to TRBD1. The CDR3 covers 15 residues. Germline CDR1 and CDR2: MGHDK and SYGVNS. With V trimmed by 7 bases and J by 5 bases, 13 bases remained unmatched. The CDR3 nucleotides read TGTGCCAGCAAACCGGCAGGGGGAGGTAGTACTGAAGCTTTCTTT. It yields the protein CASKPAGGGSTEAFF. The full variable domain, in which reference TRBV25-1 and TRBJ1-1 provide the parts outside the CDR3, is EADIYQTPRYLVIGTGKKITLECSQTMGHDKMYWYQQDPGMELHLIHYSYGVNSTEKGDLSSESTVSRIRTEHFPLTLESARPSHTSQYLCASKPAGGGSTEAFFGQGTRLTVV.

This sequence joins TRBV29-1 and TRBJ1-1; 7 bases fit TRBD1. Looked up from germline, CDR1 is SQVTM and CDR2 is ANQGSEA. CDR3 size: 15 residues. J gave up 6 bases and V 5 bases, and 15 bases lay outside the gene matches. In nucleotides, the CDR3 is TGCAGCGTTAAAACGATAACAGGGGCAATGGCTGAAGCTTTCTTT. Protein product: CSVKTITGAMAEAFF.

The rearrangement uses TRBV29-1 and TRBJ2-5; D uncertain. The CDR3 consists of 10 residues. From germline, CDR1 is SQVTM and CDR2 ANQGSEA. V lost 4 bases and J 3 bases, leaving 3 bases between the germline ends. The CDR3 protein is CSVGEETQYF. The CDR3 DNA is TGCAGCGTTGGGGAAGAGACCCAGTACTTC.

The chain links TRBV7-2 to TRBJ1-2, with 8 bases fitting TRBD1. The length of the CDR3 is 17 residues. Germline loops: CDR1 SGHTA, CDR2 FQGNSA. The V and J ends lost 5 bases and 5 bases, in that order; junction bases with no gene match: 16. The CDR3 is CASSSRGQGQGPYGYTF. The DNA of the CDR3 is TGTGCCAGCAGCAGTAGAGGGCAAGGACAGGGACCGTATGGCTACACCTTC.

J is TRBJ1-3 and V is TRBV5-1; a weak D match, TRBD1 (5 bases). This CDR3 is 16 amino acids long. V dropped 4 bases and J dropped 1 base, with 15 bases sitting between them. The germline V gene encodes CDR1 SGHRS and CDR2 YFSETQ. The CDR3 DNA sequence: TGCGCCAGCAGCCCGGGGGACGCCGGGTCTGGAAACACCATATATTTT. As protein: CASSPGDAGSGNTIYF.

The rearrangement uses TRBV5-1 and TRBJ2-1, with unresolved D. Germline assignment: CDR1 SGHRS and CDR2 YFSETQ. This CDR3 contains 15 residues. Trimming took off 2 bases at V and 2 bases at J, with 11 bases between the two ends. CDR3 DNA: TGCGCCAGCAGCTTATCGCGGAGTACCTACAATGAGCAGTTCTTC. Encoded protein: CASSLSRSTYNEQFF.

The genes are TRBV5-8 and TRBJ1-6, with 7 bases identical to TRBD1. The CDR3 runs 14 residues. The junction had 0 bases not matched to a gene; V was cut back by 3 bases and J by 3 bases. Germline assignment: CDR1 SGHTS and CDR2 YDEGEE. CDR3 nucleotides: TGTGCCAGCAGCTACAGGGGCTATAATTCACCCCTCCACTTT. This sequence encodes CASSYRGYNSPLHF. Full variable domain (rest looked up from reference TRBV5-8 and TRBJ1-6): EAGVTQSPTHLIKTRGQQATLRCSPISGHTSVYWYQQALGLGLQFLLWYDEGEERNRGNFPPRFSGRQFPNYSSELNVNALELEDSALYLCASSYRGYNSPLHFGNGTRLTVT.

V usage is TRBV9 and J usage is TRBJ2-2, with unresolved D. This CDR3 spans 15 amino acids. Trimming shortened V by 2 bases and J by 0 bases, and 8 bases separated the two germline ends. Germline V lookup: CDR1 SGDLS, CDR2 YYNGEE. The CDR3 loop reads CASSVRQANTGELFF. CDR3 in DNA: TGTGCCAGCAGCGTGCGTCAGGCGAACACCGGGGAGCTGTTTTTT.